The 2 T cell receptor beta chains listed next were all sequenced from one sample in a study of cytomegalovirus exposure and HLA in healthy donors. 13 Jbeta primers and 60 Vbeta primers were used for the PCR. Sequencing used immunoSEQ multiplex PCR; TCRdb keeps in-frame clones, though not all of them. The sample yields 95,000 to 150,000 clones, over 70% seen once. Material for sequencing was PBMCs. These TCRs come from a woman in her 50s in good health and CMV-seronegative.

J is TRBJ2-7 and V is TRBV6-5; the match to TRBD2 covers 10 bases. With V trimmed by 7 bases and J by 2 bases, 8 bases remained unmatched. Germline values: CDR1 MNHEY, CDR2 SVGAGI. The CDR3 is made up of 15 amino acids. The DNA of the CDR3 is TGTGCCAGCACCAAAAGGACTAGCGGACCCTACGAGCAGTACTTC. Amino acids: CASTKRTSGPYEQYF.

This clone appeared once. The V call is TRBV14, the J call TRBJ2-5; 7 bases agree with TRBD1. This CDR3 is 15 amino acids long. Germline CDR1 and CDR2: SGHDN and FVKESK. With 4 bases clipped from V and 5 bases from J, the junction kept 10 bases outside the gene matches. In DNA form, the CDR3 reads TGTGCCAGCAGCCTACCCGGGACAGCAAGGGAGACCCAGTACTTC. Translating gives CASSLPGTARETQYF.